Below, 21 T cell receptor beta chains from the same sample are listed, as sequenced in a study of beta chain features in type 1 diabetes. Expressed TCRB transcripts were sequenced, since all the RNA that had been isolated was reverse transcribed. Data came from immunoSEQ multiplex PCR; TCRdb stores just in-frame clones and leaves some out. The sample lists fewer than 900,000 clones; roughly 17% were seen once. The source material was naive CD4+ T cells from blood. Receptors were obtained from a woman younger than 30 in good health.

This rearrangement joins TRBV28 to TRBJ2-3; D remains unclear. The CDR3 spans 13 residues. With 5 bases removed from V and 4 bases from J, the gap between germline ends came to 10 bases. Germline values: CDR1 MDHEN, CDR2 SYDVKM. For the CDR3, the DNA is TGTGCCAGCAGTAAGGTCCTGCCAGATACGCAGTATTTT. Amino acids: CASSKVLPDTQYF.

This clone was picked up a small number of times. The CDR3 sequence: CASSKDGTGDVTDTQYF. In DNA form, the CDR3 reads TGTGCCAGCAGCAAAGACGGGACAGGGGACGTGACAGATACGCAGTATTTT. This chain connects TRBV21-1 to TRBJ2-3; no DNA check was done on the table's D call, TRBD1. TRBV21-1 is listed as a pseudogene. CDR3 length equals 17 residues.

This clone was counted only a few times. The junction departs from germline at one end; a sequencing error may be responsible. The chain has TRBV4-2 and TRBJ1-2; the D gene is possibly TRBD1 (5 bases). The CDR3 is 14 amino acids. The V gene's germline CDR1 is LGHNA and CDR2 YNFKEQ. The CDR3 sequence is CASSQGTGHYGYTF. The CDR3 DNA follows: TGTGCCAGCAGCCAGGGGACGGGTCACTACGGCTACACCTTC.

This clone was observed a handful of times. This sequence joins TRBV10-3 and TRBJ1-2; 9 bases are shared with TRBD1. Germline V gene sequence: CDR1 ENHRY, CDR2 SYGVKD. The length of the CDR3 is 11 residues. Unmatched junction bases numbered 5, after V lost 10 bases and J lost 8 bases. CDR3 nucleotide sequence: TGTGCCAGCAAGGGGACAGGGGGCTACACCTTC. Its translation: CASKGTGGYTF.

The chain carries TRBV18 and TRBJ2-5; D gene unclear. V was shortened by 4 bases and J by 5 bases, with 17 bases between the two germline ends. The germline V gene encodes CDR1 KGHSH and CDR2 LQKENI. The CDR3 spans 15 residues. The CDR3 DNA reads as TGTGCCAGCTCACAGCTCCCTACGGTGGGGGAGACCCAGTACTTC. Amino acids: CASSQLPTVGETQYF. Full variable domain (outside the CDR3, taken from reference TRBV18 and TRBJ2-5): NAGVMQNPRHLVRRRGQEARLRCSPMKGHSHVYWYRQLPEEGLKFMVYLQKENIIDESGMPKERFSAEFPKEGPSILRIQQVVRGDSAAYFCASSQLPTVGETQYFGPGTRLLVL.

This clone was counted only a few times. V usage is TRBV7-9 and J usage is TRBJ1-1, with D possibly being TRBD1 (5 bases). Trimming shortened V by 3 bases and J by 4 bases, and 15 bases separated the two germline ends. The length of the CDR3 is 15 residues. Germline assignment: CDR1 SEHNR and CDR2 FQNEAQ (reference sequence). This chain's CDR3 is CASSFEQGRGTEAFF. Written as DNA, the CDR3 is TGTGCCAGCAGCTTTGAGCAGGGACGTGGCACTGAAGCTTTCTTT.

This chain connects TRBV19 to TRBJ2-3; D uncertain. Germline V gene sequence: CDR1 LNHDA, CDR2 SQIVND (reference sequence). The CDR3 length is 14 residues. V was clipped by 7 bases and J by 0 bases, with 11 bases between them. This CDR3 is CASTGSLSTDTQYF. The CDR3 DNA sequence: TGTGCCAGTACTGGGTCCCTTAGCACAGATACGCAGTATTTT.

This chain connects TRBV6-1 to TRBJ1-2; D ambiguous. The CDR3 extends over 14 amino acids. Looked up from germline, CDR1 is MNHNS and CDR2 is SASEGT. Trimming shortened V by 1 base and J by 1 base, and 7 bases separated the two germline ends. In DNA form, the CDR3 reads TGTGCCAGCAGTGAAGTTGGACTTAACTATGGCTACACCTTC. As protein: CASSEVGLNYGYTF.

V and J are TRBV6-5 and TRBJ2-4; 7 bases match TRBD1. V dropped 7 bases and J dropped 8; count of bases not matched to a gene: 2. The length of the CDR3 is 11 residues. Germline CDR1 MNHEY, CDR2 SVGAGI. CDR3 nucleotides: TGTGCCAGCACTCAGGGGGACATTCAGTACTTC. Translation gives CASTQGDIQYF.

There are a few counts of this clone. The chain uses TRBV9 and TRBJ2-5, with TRBD2 identical over 8 bases. The CDR3 loop spans 15 amino acids. Trimming took 6 bases from V and 2 from J; bases not matched to a gene: 9. Germline loops: CDR1 SGDLS, CDR2 YYNGEE. The CDR3 region is CASTLKGTSQETQYF. The CDR3 DNA is TGTGCCAGCACTCTAAAAGGGACTAGTCAAGAGACCCAGTACTTC.

The J gene is TRBJ1-1, the V gene TRBV7-8; D gene unclear. CDR1 is SGHVS and CDR2 is FQNEAQ in the germline V gene. The V gene lost 7 bases and the J gene lost 1 base, with 7 bases spanning the gap. The CDR3 length is 12 residues. CDR3 bases: TGTGCCAGCATGCTCAGGAACACTGAAGCTTTCTTT. Translating it yields CASMLRNTEAFF.

The table lists this clone with a few counts. The chain recombines TRBV29-1 with TRBJ2-3; possible D gene TRBD2, 6 bases. Trimming removed 5 bases at V and 4 bases at J, with 19 bases between. The length of the CDR3 is 15 residues. Germline-derived CDR1 and CDR2 are SQVTM and ANQGSEA. This CDR3 is CSVYTGAGRADTQYF. The DNA of the CDR3 is TGCAGCGTTTATACCGGGGCGGGACGTGCAGATACGCAGTATTTT.

This chain links TRBV19 with TRBJ2-6; possible D gene TRBD1, 5 bases. The germline gives CDR1 LNHDA, CDR2 SQIVND (reference sequence). The CDR3 contains 15 residues. The V end was cut by 5 bases, the J end by 4 bases, with 12 bases between. This CDR3 is CASSLPGPGANVLTF. The DNA of the CDR3 is TGTGCCAGTAGTTTGCCAGGGCCCGGGGCCAACGTCCTGACTTTC.

The chain joins TRBV28 to TRBJ2-7; D call uncertain. The germline V and J ends were trimmed by 7 bases and 0 bases, with 13 bases remaining between them. CDR3 length: 14 residues. CDR1 and CDR2 from the germline V gene are MDHEN and SYDVKM. The CDR3 reads CASNAGASSYEQYF. For the CDR3, the DNA is TGTGCCAGCAACGCCGGAGCGAGCTCCTACGAGCAGTACTTC.

This clone was counted between two and nine times. The V gene is TRBV29-1, the J gene TRBJ2-3, with 11 bases aligning to TRBD2. This CDR3 has 14 residues. Germline V CDR1 and CDR2: SQVTM, ANQGSEA. The V and J ends lost 8 bases and 6 bases, in that order; junction bases with no gene match: 10. The CDR3 sequence is CSIRTSGSGDTQYF. The CDR3 nucleotides are TGCAGCATCCGAACTAGCGGGAGTGGGGATACGCAGTATTTT.

The chain uses TRBV28 and TRBJ2-7; D is unresolved. Trimming cost V 7 bases and J 5 bases, with 12 bases left between them. CDR1 is MDHEN and CDR2 is SYDVKM in the germline V gene. The CDR3 contains 12 residues. The CDR3 sequence is CASTNPGDEQYF. CDR3 nucleotides: TGTGCCAGCACCAATCCGGGCGACGAGCAGTACTTC. Drawing the rest from reference TRBV28 and TRBJ2-7, the complete variable domain is DVKVTQSSRYLVKRTGEKVFLECVQDMDHENMFWYRQDPGLGLRLIYFSYDVKMKEKGDIPEGYSVSREKKERFSLILESASTNQTSMYLCASTNPGDEQYFGPGTRLTVT.

In regard to this clone: The same CDR3 also results from other DNA sequences found in this sample. The chain joins TRBV28 to TRBJ2-7; weak D call: TRBD1 (5 bases). Germline V gene sequence: CDR1 MDHEN, CDR2 SYDVKM. CDR3 length: 13 residues. V lost 2 bases and J 3 bases, leaving 8 bases between the germline ends. The chain's CDR3 is CASSLTGYYEQYF. The DNA of the CDR3 is TGTGCCAGCAGTTTAACAGGTTACTACGAGCAGTACTTC.

This clone came up a few times. The V gene is TRBV7-2, the J gene TRBJ1-1; TRBD1 matches at 8 bases. The CDR3 consists of 13 residues. Trimming took 5 bases from V and 8 from J; bases not matched to a gene: 7. The germline V gene encodes CDR1 SGHTA and CDR2 FQGNSA. In DNA, the CDR3 is TGTGCCAGCAGCCCTTGGACAGGGCCGGAAGCTTTCTTT. It yields the protein CASSPWTGPEAFF. The full variable domain, rest sourced from reference TRBV7-2 and TRBJ1-1, is GAGVSQSPSNKVTEKGKDVELRCDPISGHTALYWYRQSLGQGLEFLIYFQGNSAPDKSGLPSDRFSAERTGGSVSTLTIQRTQQEDSAVYLCASSPWTGPEAFFGQGTRLTVV.

The chain recombines TRBV5-1 with TRBJ1-2; a possible D gene is TRBD1 (6 bases). Germline CDR1 SGHRS, CDR2 YFSETQ. Trimming stripped 2 bases from V and 6 bases from J, with 11 bases between. This CDR3 region has 13 residues. Here the CDR3 DNA reads TGCGCCAGCAGCTTTCCAGGGGAGAATGGCTACACCTTC. Protein sequence: CASSFPGENGYTF.

V gene TRBV13 combines with J gene TRBJ2-4; D possibly uses TRBD1 or TRBD2 (5 bases each). Trimming removed 5 bases at V and 0 bases at J, with 20 bases between. This CDR3 contains 18 residues. Germline V gene data show CDR1 as PRHDT and CDR2 as FYEKMQ (reference sequence). CDR3 region: CASSLGTPLGLAKNIQYF. CDR3 in DNA: TGTGCCAGCAGCCTCGGGACGCCCTTAGGGTTAGCCAAAAACATTCAGTACTTC. Full variable domain (remainder filled in from reference TRBV13 and TRBJ2-4): AAGVIQSPRHLIKEKRETATLKCYPIPRHDTVYWYQQGPGQDPQFLISFYEKMQSDKGSIPDRFSAQQFSDYHSELNMSSLELGDSALYFCASSLGTPLGLAKNIQYFGAGTRLSVL.

This chain connects TRBV10-3 to TRBJ2-2; 10 bases are a match to TRBD1. CDR1 ENHRY and CDR2 SYGVKD come from the germline V gene. The junction had 8 bases not matched to a gene; V was cut back by 6 bases and J by 4 bases. There are 16 residues in the CDR3. The CDR3 is CAISPRDRGSTGELFF. The CDR3 DNA follows: TGTGCCATCAGCCCCCGGGACAGGGGTAGCACCGGGGAGCTGTTTTTT.